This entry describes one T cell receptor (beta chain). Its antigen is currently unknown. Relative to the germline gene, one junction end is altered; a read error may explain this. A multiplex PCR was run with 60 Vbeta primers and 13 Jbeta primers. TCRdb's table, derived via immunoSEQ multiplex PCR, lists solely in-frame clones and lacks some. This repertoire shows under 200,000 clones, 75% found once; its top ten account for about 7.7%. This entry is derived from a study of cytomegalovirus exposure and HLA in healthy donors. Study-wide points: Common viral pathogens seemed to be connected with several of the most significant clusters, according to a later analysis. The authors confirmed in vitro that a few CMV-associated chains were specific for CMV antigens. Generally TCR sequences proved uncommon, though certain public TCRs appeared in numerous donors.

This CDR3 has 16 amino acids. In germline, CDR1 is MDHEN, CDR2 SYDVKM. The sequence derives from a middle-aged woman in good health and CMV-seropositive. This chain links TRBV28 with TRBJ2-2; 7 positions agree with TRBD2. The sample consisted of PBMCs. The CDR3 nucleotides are TGTGCCAGCAGTTTAGGGAGGGGTGTGAACGCCGGGGAGCTGTTTTTT. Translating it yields CASSLGRGVNAGELFF. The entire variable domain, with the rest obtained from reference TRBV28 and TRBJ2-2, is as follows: DVKVTQSSRYLVKRTGEKVFLECVQDMDHENMFWYRQDPGLGLRLIYFSYDVKMKEKGDIPEGYSVSREKKERFSLILESASTNQTSMYLCASSLGRGVNAGELFFGEGSRLTVL.